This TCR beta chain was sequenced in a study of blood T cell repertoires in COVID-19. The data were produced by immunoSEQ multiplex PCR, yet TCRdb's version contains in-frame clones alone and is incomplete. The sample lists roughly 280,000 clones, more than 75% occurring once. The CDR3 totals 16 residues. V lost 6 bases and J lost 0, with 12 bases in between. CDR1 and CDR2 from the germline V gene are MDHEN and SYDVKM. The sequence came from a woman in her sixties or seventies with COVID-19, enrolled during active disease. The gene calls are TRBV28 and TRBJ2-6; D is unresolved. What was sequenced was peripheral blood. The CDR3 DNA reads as TGTGCCAGCAGCTATTATGGGCACTCTGGGGCCAACGTCCTGACTTTC. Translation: CASSYYGHSGANVLTF.